The clone carrying this T cell receptor (beta chain) was recorded a few times. This sample is drawn from a study of blood T cells in healthy people across ages. V was clipped by 4 bases and J by 6 bases; unmatched bases: 6. The germline V gene encodes CDR1 MNHNY and CDR2 SVGAGI (reference sequence). The CDR3 length is 14 residues. The study isolated at least 6 million PBMCs from each sample. Primed by a sample-barcoded 5' primer and a J-beta primer mix, a second PCR proceeded for roughly 7 to 12 cycles. TCRdb fed the 5' RACE reads into MiXCR, producing one record per CDR3 protein. Of 600,000 or so distinct CDR3 sequences listed, around a fifth are singletons.

The specimen sequenced was blood. This TCR came from a man aged 65-85 years in good health. The J gene is TRBJ1-1, the V gene TRBV6-6; 9 nucleotides align to TRBD1. For the CDR3, the DNA is TGTGCCAGCAGTTTCGGACAGGGGACCTCTGAAGCTTTCTTT. Translation gives CASSFGQGTSEAFF.